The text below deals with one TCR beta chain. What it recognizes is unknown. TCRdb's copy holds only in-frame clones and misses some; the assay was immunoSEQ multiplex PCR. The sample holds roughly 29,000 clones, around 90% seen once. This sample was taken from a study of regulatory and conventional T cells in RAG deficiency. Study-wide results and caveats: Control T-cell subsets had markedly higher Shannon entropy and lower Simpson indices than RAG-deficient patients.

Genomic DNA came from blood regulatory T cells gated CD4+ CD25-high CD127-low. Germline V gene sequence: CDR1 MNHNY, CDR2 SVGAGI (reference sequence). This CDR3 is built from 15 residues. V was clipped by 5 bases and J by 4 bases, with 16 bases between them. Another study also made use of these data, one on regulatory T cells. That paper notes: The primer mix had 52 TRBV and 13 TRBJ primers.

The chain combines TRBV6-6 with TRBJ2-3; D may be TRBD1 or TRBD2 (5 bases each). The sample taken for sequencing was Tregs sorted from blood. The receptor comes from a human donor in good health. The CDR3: CASSPGWEWADTQYF. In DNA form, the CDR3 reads TGTGCCAGCAGTCCAGGGTGGGAGTGGGCAGATACGCAGTATTTT.